The 2 T cell receptor beta chains reported below all come from one sample, sequenced in a study of T-cell reconstitution after alpha-beta-depleted transplantation in children listed by TCRdb under 2016. The library was obtained by PCR. TCRdb shows the sequencer as Illumina HiSeq 2500. TCR libraries were prepared with molecular barcoding, using unique molecular identifiers to normalize TCRbeta repertoire quantification. TCRdb cleaned the public reads at Q25 with fastp, built clones with MiXCR and kept in-frame beta chains. Entries are consolidated by CDR3 protein sequence, retaining the most common genes and DNA. Present in this sample are 200,000 to 300,000 distinct CDR3 sequences, around 12% of which were seen just once. The top ten constitute over 2.5% of the sample. The material sequenced was PBMCs from the stem cell graft donor, taken from the stem cell graft. The receptors originated from a human donor who donated a stem cell graft to a child with acute lymphoblastic leukemia.

This clonotype was detected ten times or more. The chain couples TRBV9 to TRBJ2-5; perhaps TRBD1 as D (5 bases). The V end was cut by 0 bases, the J end by 5 bases, with 17 bases between. This CDR3 has 16 amino acids. The germline V gene has CDR1 SGDLS and CDR2 YYNGEE. The CDR3 DNA is TGTGCCAGCAGCGTAGCTCCGCAGGGAATGTTTGAGACCCAGTACTTC. Translated, it gives CASSVAPQGMFETQYF.

The table lists this clonotype with many counts. The V call is TRBV6-1, the J call TRBJ2-7, with TRBD1 identical over 9 bases. Trimming took 6 bases from V and 7 from J; bases not matched to a gene: 10. The germline V gene encodes CDR1 MNHNS and CDR2 SASEGT. CDR3 size: 14 residues. Here the CDR3 DNA reads TGTGCCAGCAGCTCAGGACAGGGGTTCGAGGAGCAGTACTTC. It specifies CASSSGQGFEEQYF.